The rows below give T cell receptor beta chains drawn from one sample of a study of low-dose radiotherapy and immunotherapy resistance in tumors. TCRdb recomputed calls from the reads with MiXCR, one row per CDR3 protein. This sample has about 46,000 distinct CDR3 sequences, with 10% to 15% found just once. The specimen comprised PBMCs, sampled before treatment. All receptors derive from a female donor with ovarian cancer. Both conserved end residues are part of each CDR3. A D gene is named only where the DNA matches it firmly. Clone size is shown for a subset of rows, as once, few, many or a class of expanded clone.

V gene	clone size	D gene	J gene	CDR3 protein	CDR3 DNA
TRBV20-1	many	NA	TRBJ1-6	CSAPDGTYNSPLHF	TGCAGTGCGCCTGACGGAACCTATAATTCACCCCTCCACTTT
TRBV9	many	NA	TRBJ2-6	CASSERAGANVLTF	TGTGCCAGCAGCGAAAGGGCTGGGGCCAACGTCCTGACTTTC
TRBV10-3	many	NA	TRBJ2-3	CAISESVAGTDTQYF	TGTGCCATCAGTGAGTCGGTAGCGGGCACAGATACGCAGTATTTT
TRBV6-1	few	TRBD2	TRBJ2-5	CASSLAGGQQTQYF	TGTGCCAGCAGTCTAGCGGGGGGGCAGCAGACCCAGTACTTC
TRBV10-3	NA	NA	TRBJ2-7	CAISPSTSSYEQYF	TGTGCCATCAGCCCATCGACGTCCTCCTACGAGCAGTACTTC
TRBV4-1	NA	TRBD2	TRBJ2-5	CASSQERAGGQGETQYF	TGCGCCAGCAGCCAAGAAAGGGCGGGGGGGCAGGGGGAGACCCAGTACTTC
TRBV5-1	many	TRBD1	TRBJ2-1	CASAGQGAHEQFF	TGCGCCAGCGCGGGACAGGGGGCGCATGAGCAGTTCTTC
TRBV5-4	NA	TRBD1	TRBJ2-3	CASSHRDRNTDTQYF	TGTGCCAGCAGCCACCGGGACAGAAACACAGATACGCAGTATTTT
TRBV2	many	TRBD1	TRBJ2-7	CASSGDRAREQYF	TGTGCCAGCAGTGGGGACAGGGCCCGCGAGCAGTACTTC
TRBV28	many	TRBD1	TRBJ2-5	CASSKTGTGGLETQYF	TGTGCCAGCAGTAAAACCGGGACAGGGGGCCTAGAGACCCAGTACTTC
TRBV5-1	NA	NA	TRBJ1-1	CASSLLLAGGERAFF	TGCGCCAGCAGCCTGCTTCTAGCGGGAGGCGAAAGAGCTTTCTTT
TRBV28	few	NA	TRBJ2-5	CASSLAGPETQYF	TGTGCCAGCAGTTTAGCGGGCCCAGAGACCCAGTACTTC
TRBV7-7	many	NA	TRBJ2-5	CASSSLGGVGETQYF	TGTGCTAGCAGCTCCCTCGGCGGGGTTGGAGAGACCCAGTACTTC
TRBV18	many	NA	TRBJ2-1	CASSPPAGTHKENEQFF	TGTGCCAGCTCACCACCGGCCGGGACCCACAAAGAGAATGAGCAGTTCTTC
TRBV9	once	NA	TRBJ1-5	CASSRNWGTDQPQHF	TGTGCCAGCAGCAGAAACTGGGGTACAGATCAGCCCCAGCATTTT
TRBV27	many	NA	TRBJ1-6	CASSFESYNSPLHF	TGTGCCAGCAGTTTTGAGTCCTATAATTCACCCCTCCACTTT
TRBV7-2	many	NA	TRBJ2-3	CASSLANLGGRGTQYF	TGTGCCAGCAGCTTAGCGAATCTCGGGGGACGGGGTACGCAGTATTTT
TRBV7-3	NA	TRBD1	TRBJ2-2	CASSLQGAATTGELFF	TGTGCCAGCAGCTTACAGGGGGCAGCAACTACCGGGGAGCTGTTTTTT
TRBV12-5	many	TRBD1	TRBJ1-5	CASGRDRGGNQPQHF	TGTGCTAGTGGTAGGGACAGGGGAGGCAATCAGCCCCAGCATTTT
TRBV20-1	few	TRBD1	TRBJ1-6	CSANTGQGNSPLHF	TGCAGTGCGAATACGGGACAGGGGAATTCACCCCTCCACTTT
TRBV10-3	many	NA	TRBJ2-1	CAIRGIDEQFF	TGTGCCATCCGGGGTATCGATGAGCAGTTCTTC
TRBV7-8	many	NA	TRBJ1-2	CASSLAVIYGYTF	TGTGCCAGCAGCTTAGCAGTTATCTATGGCTACACCTTC
TRBV18	many	NA	TRBJ2-5	CASSPLGSQETQYF	TGTGCCAGCTCACCACTCGGTAGTCAAGAGACCCAGTACTTC
TRBV18	many	TRBD1	TRBJ2-7	CASSPGQTYEQYF	TGTGCCAGCTCACCGGGACAGACCTACGAGCAGTACTTC
TRBV28	medium-sized	NA	TRBJ2-7	CASTDVMGQYF	TGTGCCAGCACCGACGTGATGGGGCAGTACTTC
TRBV13	many	TRBD2	TRBJ2-1	CASSPGAGEGNEQFF	TGTGCCAGCAGCCCCGGGGCGGGGGAAGGAAATGAGCAGTTCTTC
TRBV10-3	NA	NA	TRBJ2-7	CAIGRDNNYEQYF	TGTGCCATCGGCCGGGACAACAACTACGAGCAGTACTTC
TRBV2	many	NA	TRBJ2-2	CASSFRVTGELFF	TGTGCCAGCAGTTTCAGGGTAACCGGGGAGCTGTTTTTT
TRBV4-1	many	NA	TRBJ2-7	CASSPQGGDYEQYF	TGCGCCAGCAGTCCCCAGGGGGGAGACTACGAGCAGTACTTC
TRBV29-1	many	NA	TRBJ2-7	CSVVAGTYEQYF	TGCAGCGTTGTGGCAGGGACTTACGAGCAGTACTTC
TRBV10-3	many	NA	TRBJ1-4	CATSDRLPSDEKLFF	TGTGCCACCTCGGACAGACTTCCCTCCGATGAAAAACTGTTTTTT
TRBV5-4	few	NA	TRBJ2-3	CASSLGMADTQYF	TGTGCCAGCAGCTTGGGGATGGCAGATACGCAGTATTTT
TRBV7-8	many	NA	TRBJ2-5	CASSFTGKETQYF	TGTGCCAGCAGCTTTACAGGGAAAGAGACCCAGTACTTC
TRBV18	many	NA	TRBJ2-7	CASSPTGYEQYF	TGTGCCAGCTCACCTACGGGGTATGAGCAGTACTTC
TRBV5-1	many	TRBD2	TRBJ2-7	CASSSDWLAGPYEQYF	TGCGCCAGCAGCAGTGACTGGCTAGCGGGACCCTACGAGCAGTACTTC
TRBV28	many	NA	TRBJ1-1	CAIQVQASEAFF	TGTGCCATCCAAGTTCAGGCCAGTGAAGCTTTCTTT
TRBV24-1	many	NA	TRBJ2-1	CATSQGRARDNEQFF	TGTGCCACCAGTCAGGGGCGGGCGCGGGATAATGAGCAGTTCTTC
TRBV13	few	NA	TRBJ1-6	CASSENRVKYYNSPLHF	TGTGCCAGCAGCGAAAACAGGGTGAAGTACTATAATTCACCCCTCCACTTT
TRBV27	few	NA	TRBJ2-7	CASKGAYEQYF	TGTGCCAGCAAAGGGGCTTACGAGCAGTACTTC
TRBV18	few	TRBD1	TRBJ2-1	CASSLALAQGADEQFF	TGTGCCAGCTCACTAGCCTTGGCCCAGGGGGCCGATGAGCAGTTCTTC
TRBV27	many	TRBD2	TRBJ2-7	CASGREAPYYEQYF	TGTGCCAGCGGGCGGGAGGCACCCTACTACGAGCAGTACTTC
TRBV5-1	many	TRBD1	TRBJ2-2	CASSFGQGGPGELFF	TGCGCCAGCAGCTTCGGACAGGGAGGTCCCGGGGAGCTGTTTTTT
TRBV29-1	few	TRBD1	TRBJ1-4	CSAGQINEKLFF	TGCAGCGCGGGACAGATTAATGAAAAACTGTTTTTT
TRBV4-1	many	NA	TRBJ1-2	CASSQDGGDYGYTF	TGCGCCAGCAGCCAAGATGGGGGAGACTATGGCTACACCTTC
TRBV7-3	many	NA	TRBJ1-1	CASGGTGRTEAFF	TGTGCCAGCGGTGGAACAGGTCGAACTGAAGCTTTCTTT